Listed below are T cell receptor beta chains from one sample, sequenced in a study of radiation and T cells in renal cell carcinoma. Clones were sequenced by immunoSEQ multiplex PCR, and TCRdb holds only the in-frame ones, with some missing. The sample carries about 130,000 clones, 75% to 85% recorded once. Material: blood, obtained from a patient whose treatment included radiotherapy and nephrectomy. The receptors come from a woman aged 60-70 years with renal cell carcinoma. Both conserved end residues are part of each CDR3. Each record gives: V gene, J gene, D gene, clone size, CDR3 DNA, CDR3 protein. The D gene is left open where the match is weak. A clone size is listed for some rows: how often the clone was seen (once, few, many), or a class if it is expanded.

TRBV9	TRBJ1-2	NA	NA	TGTGCCAGCAGCACTGGACAGAACTATGGCTACACCTTC	CASSTGQNYGYTF
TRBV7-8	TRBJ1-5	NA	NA	TGTGCCAGCAGCTTAGCAGGGCCAGGGGGCAATCAGCCCCAGCATTTT	CASSLAGPGGNQPQHF
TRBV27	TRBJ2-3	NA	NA	TGTGCCAGCAGTTTAGGACCCGGGCAGCGAGATACGCAGTATTTT	CASSLGPGQRDTQYF
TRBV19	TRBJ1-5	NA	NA	TGTGCCAGTAGCAACAGGACACCGGGCCAGCCCCAGCATTTT	CASSNRTPGQPQHF
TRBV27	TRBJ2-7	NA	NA	TGTGCCAGCAGTTCATCACAGGGTGTGAGGATTTACGAGCAGTACTTC	CASSSSQGVRIYEQYF
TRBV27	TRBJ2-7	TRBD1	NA	TGTGCCAGCAGAGACCTGGACAGGGGTCCCTACGAGCAGTACTTC	CASRDLDRGPYEQYF
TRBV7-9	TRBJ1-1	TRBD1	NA	TGTGCCAGCAGCAGACCTGGACAGGTTGAAGCTTTCTTT	CASSRPGQVEAFF
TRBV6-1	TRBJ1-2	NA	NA	TGTGCCAGCAAGGAAACAGGAGAAAACTATGGCTACACCTTC	CASKETGENYGYTF
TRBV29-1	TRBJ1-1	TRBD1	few	TGCAGCGTTGCCAGGGACAGCATGAACACTGAAGCTTTCTTT	CSVARDSMNTEAFF
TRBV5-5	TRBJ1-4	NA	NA	TGTGCCAGCAGTACAGCAACTAATGAAAAACTGTTTTTT	CASSTATNEKLFF
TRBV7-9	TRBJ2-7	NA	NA	TGTGCCAGCAGCCGTTCGACAGGTTCCTACGAGCAGTACTTC	CASSRSTGSYEQYF
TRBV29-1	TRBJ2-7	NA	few	TGCAGCGGTCTAGGGAGCCCGTACGAGCAGTACTTC	CSGLGSPYEQYF
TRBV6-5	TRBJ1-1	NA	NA	TGTGCCAGCAGTTACATCAGGGCCCGAAGGACTGAAGCTTTCTTT	CASSYIRARRTEAFF
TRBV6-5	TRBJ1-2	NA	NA	TGTGCCAGCAGGACCCACAGGGAGCGCTACACCTTC	CASRTHRERYTF
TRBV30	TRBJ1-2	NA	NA	TGTGCCTGGAGTGCAACTCTCAGCTATGGCTACACCTTC	CAWSATLSYGYTF
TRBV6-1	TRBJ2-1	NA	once	TGTGCCAGCAGCCCAGCGAACAATGAGCAGTTCTTC	CASSPANNEQFF
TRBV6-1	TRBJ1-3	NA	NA	TGTGCCAGCACGGAGACCTCTGGAAACACCATATATTTT	CASTETSGNTIYF
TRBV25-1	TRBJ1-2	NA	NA	TGTGCCAGCAGAAAAGGGGTGGCAGTAGGCGGTGGCTACACCTTC	CASRKGVAVGGGYTF